The 10 T cell receptor beta chains in this list originate from one sample, sequenced in a study of shared clonotypes between healthy human individuals. The naive CD8 population came from CD45RO-negative cells selected for CCR7, without terminally differentiated effector memory CD45RA+ cells. The table came from immunoSEQ multiplex PCR; TCRdb's copy has only in-frame clones and leaves some out. The data hold 600,000 or so clones, with about 95% observed a single time. Sequences were obtained from naive CD8+ T cells sorted from blood. These TCRs come from a woman in her thirties in good health.

The chain links TRBV2 to TRBJ2-5; D not resolved. The end of the DNA fits TRBJ2-7 better, so the J call may be wrong. The CDR3 runs 12 residues. Germline-derived CDR1 and CDR2 are SNHLY and FYNNEI. DNA for the CDR3: TGTGCCAGCAGTGATGTCGGTTACGAGCAGTACTTC. Amino acids: CASSDVGYEQYF.

V gene TRBV5-4 combines with J gene TRBJ1-2, with D unclear. The CDR3 has 15 amino acids. The germline gives CDR1 SGHNT, CDR2 YYREEE (reference sequence). V lost 0 bases and J lost 4, with 13 bases in between. CDR3 nucleotides: TGTGCCAGCAGCTTGGAAGTGGGATTGGGCTATGGCTACACCTTC. Translating it yields CASSLEVGLGYGYTF.

The chain carries TRBV5-6 and TRBJ2-7; D unclear. This CDR3 is 16 amino acids long. The ends were cut back, 7 bases at V and 0 bases at J, with 20 bases in the middle. Germline loops: CDR1 SGHDT, CDR2 YYEEEE. The DNA of the CDR3 is TGTGCCAGCTATAGGGTAGTAGCTGGGGTCTCCTACGAGCAGTACTTC. As protein: CASYRVVAGVSYEQYF.

The V gene is TRBV19, the J gene TRBJ2-7; D may be TRBD2 (5 bases). CDR3 length equals 13 residues. Germline assignment: CDR1 LNHDA and CDR2 SQIVND (reference sequence). Trimming shortened V by 9 bases and J by 6 bases, and 18 bases separated the two germline ends. In nucleotides, the CDR3 is TGTGCCAGCCAGTCTAGCACGACCCCCGAGCAGTACTTC. Translating gives CASQSSTTPEQYF.

The chain carries TRBV4-1 and TRBJ2-7; D unclear. In germline, CDR1 is MGHRA, CDR2 YSYEKL. The germline V and J ends were trimmed by 0 bases and 7 bases, with 16 bases remaining between them. CDR3 length: 15 residues. The CDR3 sequence: CASSQDRQTFLEQYF. The CDR3 coding sequence is TGCGCCAGCAGCCAAGATCGCCAAACCTTTCTGGAGCAGTACTTC.

The CDR3, as DNA: TGTGCCAGCAAGGAGGGAACCGCCTACGAGCAGTACTTC. It specifies CASKEGTAYEQYF. The chain couples TRBV27 to TRBJ2-5; weak D call: TRBD2 (6 bases). The assigned J gene may be wrong: the sequence end matches TRBJ2-7 better. CDR3 length: 13 amino acids. Germline-derived CDR1 and CDR2 are MNHEY and SMNVEV (reference sequence).

The rearrangement uses TRBV19 and TRBJ2-1; 8 nucleotides agree with TRBD2. The CDR3 loop spans 14 amino acids. The germline V gene has CDR1 LNHDA and CDR2 SQIVND (reference sequence). The trim removed 2 bases at V and 5 bases at J, leaving 2 bases unmatched. The CDR3 coding sequence is TGTGCCAGTAGTATACTAGCGGGCAACAATGAGCAGTTCTTC. Protein product: CASSILAGNNEQFF.

The rearrangement links TRBV25-1 to TRBJ1-4; D not certain. V was shortened by 1 base and J by 8 bases, with 11 bases between the two germline ends. This CDR3 contains 14 residues. The V gene's germline CDR1 is MGHDK and CDR2 SYGVNS. The CDR3 sequence is CASSESTRWEKLFF. In DNA form, the CDR3 reads TGTGCCAGCAGTGAATCGACCCGATGGGAAAAACTGTTTTTT.

The V gene is TRBV28, the J gene TRBJ1-3, with 9 bases fitting TRBD1. The length of the CDR3 is 14 residues. After removal of 6 bases from V and 8 bases from J, the junction contained 8 bases not matched to a gene. Germline V CDR1 and CDR2: MDHEN, SYDVKM. CDR3 loop: CASSRPGQGYTIYF. DNA for the CDR3: TGTGCCAGCAGCCGACCGGGACAGGGATACACCATATATTTT. The complete variable domain, with remaining parts taken from reference TRBV28 and TRBJ1-3, reads DVKVTQSSRYLVKRTGEKVFLECVQDMDHENMFWYRQDPGLGLRLIYFSYDVKMKEKGDIPEGYSVSREKKERFSLILESASTNQTSMYLCASSRPGQGYTIYFGEGSWLTVV.

This chain uses TRBV5-3 with TRBJ1-2; 7 positions match TRBD1. TRBV5-3 is identified as an open reading frame with a role that is uncertain. With 8 bases clipped from V and 1 base from J, the junction kept 11 bases outside the gene matches. The CDR3 length is 15 residues. The CDR3 nucleotides are TGTGCCAGCAGCGGGAGGACAGGTCTTAACTATGGCTACACCTTC. Translating gives CASSGRTGLNYGYTF.